This entry concerns a single T cell receptor beta chain. The antigen is undetermined. The sample belongs to a study of T cell repertoires in cytomegalovirus infection. This CDR3 is 13 amino acids long. V lost 5 bases and J lost 5; bases outside the gene matches: 6. Per germline, CDR1 SGHAT and CDR2 FQNNGV. General study findings and limits: Dominant in the ex vivo response were TCR beta clonotypes restricted by HLA-C and specific for CMV. Summed frequency of public TCR beta families distinguished CMV carriers with the relevant HLA.

TCRdb reprocessed the reads via MiXCR and lists one record per CDR3 protein. Among tens of thousands of distinct CDR3 sequences listed, roughly 20% were seen once. Specimen: CD8+ T cells from cultured PBMCs, collected from culture after CMV antigen stimulation. The clonotype originates from a human donor in good health (CMV status not recorded). Some clones in this sample may be carry-over from other donors' samples. The chain couples TRBV11-2 to TRBJ2-7; 7 nucleotides agree with TRBD2. CDR3 region: CASSPGAGNEQYF. The DNA for the CDR3 is TGTGCCAGCAGCCCCGGAGCGGGAAACGAGCAGTACTTC. Full variable domain (remainder filled in from reference TRBV11-2 and TRBJ2-7): EAGVAQSPRYKIIEKRQSVAFWCNPISGHATLYWYQQILGQGPKLLIQFQNNGVVDDSQLPKDRFSAERLKGVDSTLKIQPAKLEDSAVYLCASSPGAGNEQYFGPGTRLTVT.